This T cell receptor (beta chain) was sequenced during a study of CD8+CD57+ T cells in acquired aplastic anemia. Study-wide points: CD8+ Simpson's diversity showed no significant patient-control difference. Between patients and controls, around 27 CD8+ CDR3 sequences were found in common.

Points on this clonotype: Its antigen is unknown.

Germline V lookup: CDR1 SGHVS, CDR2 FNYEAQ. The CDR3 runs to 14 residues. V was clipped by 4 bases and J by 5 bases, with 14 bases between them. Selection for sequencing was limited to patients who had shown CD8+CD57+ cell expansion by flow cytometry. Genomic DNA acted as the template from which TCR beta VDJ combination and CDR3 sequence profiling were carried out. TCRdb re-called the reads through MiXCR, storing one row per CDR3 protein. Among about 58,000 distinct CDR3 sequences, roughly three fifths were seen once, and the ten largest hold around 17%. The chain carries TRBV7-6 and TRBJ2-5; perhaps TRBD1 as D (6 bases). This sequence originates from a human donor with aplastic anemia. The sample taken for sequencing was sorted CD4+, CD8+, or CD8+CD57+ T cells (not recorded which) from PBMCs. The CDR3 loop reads CASSYSTGWETQYF. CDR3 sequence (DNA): TGTGCCAGCAGCTACTCCACAGGGTGGGAGACCCAGTACTTC.